One and the same sample provided the 9 T cell receptor beta chains below, sequenced in a study of T cells in Graves' hyperthyroidism and ophthalmopathy. Authors of the study amplified TCR beta CDR3 regions from RNA transcripts. Initially, a first-round RT-PCR of the TCR CDR3 employed the HTBI primer set. TCRdb reprocessed the multiplex PCR reads via MiXCR and lists one record per CDR3 protein. The table has 500,000 to 650,000 distinct CDR3 sequences, about 14% seen once. Sequencing was carried out using blood. The receptors shown here come from a woman between 45 and 60 years old with Graves' ophthalmopathy.

A note on this clonotype: No DNA is shown, since the ends of the CDR3 on it are uncertain; the CDR3 is the one TCRdb lists. CDR3 in amino acids: CASSQVGQGAGVEYF. The chain is built from TRBV4-1 and TRBJ2-5; the table's TRBD1 call for D was not verified on the DNA. A total of 15 residues make up the CDR3, ends included. Germline V gene lookup returns CDR1 MGHRA and CDR2 YSYEKL.

The V and J genes are TRBV15 and TRBJ2-7, with 9 bases matching TRBD2. The V segment lost 0 bases and the J segment 6 bases; nucleotides outside the gene matches: 3. The CDR3 loop spans 14 amino acids. Germline V gene data show CDR1 as LNHNV and CDR2 as YYDKDF (reference sequence). CDR3 bases: TGTGCCACCAGCAGAGATAGCGGGAGTGGCGAGCAGTACTTC. It codes for CATSRDSGSGEQYF. Combining the CDR3 with reference TRBV15 and TRBJ2-7 gives the whole variable domain DAMVIQNPRYQVTQFGKPVTLSCSQTLNHNVMYWYQQKSSQAPKLLFHYYDKDFNNEADTPDNFQSRRPNTSFCFLDIRSPGLGDTAMYLCATSRDSGSGEQYFGPGTRLTVT.

This clonotype was counted at least ten times. The V gene is TRBV5-1, the J gene TRBJ2-2, with 8 bases aligning to TRBD1. V shed 3 bases, J shed 1 base, and the junction held 2 bases outside the gene matches. This CDR3 is 15 amino acids long. Germline values: CDR1 SGHRS, CDR2 YFSETQ. CDR3 amino acids: CASSSGQGNTGELFF. Written as DNA, the CDR3 is TGCGCCAGCAGCTCAGGACAGGGGAACACCGGGGAGCTGTTTTTT.

This clonotype was seen only a few times. J is TRBJ2-5 and V is TRBV4-3; TRBD1 is a possible D gene (6 bases). Germline CDR1 reads LGHNA; CDR2 reads YSLEER. Trimming removed 0 bases at V and 0 bases at J, with 11 bases between. This CDR3 spans 16 amino acids. CDR3 loop: CASSQDRGQNQETQYF. In DNA, the CDR3 is TGCGCCAGCAGCCAAGATCGAGGACAGAACCAAGAGACCCAGTACTTC.

This clonotype showed up many times. The chain joins TRBV5-8 to TRBJ2-7; 9 nucleotides match TRBD1. V lost 0 bases and J lost 2; bases outside the gene matches: 3. Germline CDR1 and CDR2: SGHTS and YDEGEE. The CDR3 is 15 amino acids. Here the CDR3 reads CASSLGGTGTYEQYF. CDR3 coding DNA: TGTGCCAGCAGCTTGGGGGGGACAGGGACCTACGAGCAGTACTTC.

The table lists this clonotype with many counts. The genes are TRBV7-8 and TRBJ1-5; possible D gene TRBD1, 5 bases. Trimming pared 1 base from V and 5 bases from J, leaving 18 bases between. CDR3 size: 17 residues. Germline loops: CDR1 SGHVS, CDR2 FQNEAQ. This CDR3 reads CASSLGRAGRVHQPQHF. The CDR3 DNA follows: TGTGCCAGCAGCTTAGGTCGGGCAGGGAGGGTTCATCAGCCCCAGCATTTT.

This clonotype has a count of ten or more. V usage is TRBV27 and J usage is TRBJ2-2, with 11 bases lining up with TRBD2. This CDR3 comprises 15 residues. The germline CDR1 and CDR2 sequences are MNHEY and SMNVEV (reference sequence). V shed 5 bases, J shed 7 bases, and the junction held 6 bases outside the gene matches. DNA for the CDR3: TGTGCCAGCAGTCTACAGGGACTAGCGGACGGGGAGCTGTTTTTT. Translation: CASSLQGLADGELFF.

Many counts were recorded for this clonotype. V gene TRBV29-1 combines with J gene TRBJ2-3; 12 bases align to TRBD2. Germline trimming cut 6 bases from V and 1 base from J; bases unmatched to any gene: 5. Per germline, CDR1 SQVTM and CDR2 ANQGSEA. The CDR3 loop spans 15 amino acids. Here the CDR3 reads CSVPLAGGGTDTQYF. The CDR3 DNA reads as TGCAGCGTCCCTCTAGCGGGAGGGGGCACAGATACGCAGTATTTT.

In its sample, this clonotype was seen many times. The chain combines TRBV5-4 with TRBJ2-5; 11 bases are shared with TRBD2. The germline CDR1 and CDR2 sequences are SGHNT and YYREEE (reference sequence). The length of the CDR3 is 16 residues. Trimming removed 3 bases from V and 5 bases from J; junction bases left unmatched: 9. The CDR3 DNA reads TGTGCCAGCAGCTCGTGGCCGGGACTAGCGGTTGAGACCCAGTACTTC. Translation: CASSSWPGLAVETQYF.